Presented here are 30 T cell receptor beta chains from one specimen sequenced in a study of OX40 agonist ivuxolimab in advanced cancers. The method was immunoSEQ multiplex PCR; TCRdb's version includes in-frame clones alone and lacks a portion of them. This sample has under 80,000 clones, with more than 70% found just once. Sequenced here: CD4+ or CD8+ T cells sorted from blood, sampled in a trial of the OX40 agonist ivuxolimab. The origin of the receptors is an adult with an advanced solid tumor such as melanoma, head and neck, liver or kidney cancer.

The rearrangement joins TRBV6-5 to TRBJ2-3; D could derive from TRBD1 or TRBD2 (5 bases each). V lost 5 bases to trimming and J lost 4 bases, with 16 bases between them. The CDR3 runs 15 residues. The germline gives CDR1 MNHEY, CDR2 SVGAGI. The DNA for the CDR3 is TGTGCCAGCAGTCAATCGAGGGGTCGGGCAGATACGCAGTATTTT. Protein product: CASSQSRGRADTQYF.

This clone was seen more than once but under ten times. The rearrangement joins TRBV18 to TRBJ1-1; D gene ambiguous. The CDR3 is 13 amino acids. Trimming removed 6 bases at V and 4 bases at J, with 12 bases between. The germline V gene encodes CDR1 KGHSH and CDR2 LQKENI. The CDR3 spells CASSLGDITEAFF. The CDR3 DNA is TGTGCCAGCTCCCTCGGAGATATCACTGAAGCTTTCTTT.

This chain links TRBV28 with TRBJ2-7; 8 bases match TRBD1. CDR1 is MDHEN, CDR2 SYDVKM, per germline. The CDR3 totals 15 residues. After removal of 6 bases from V and 4 bases from J, the junction contained 11 bases not matched to a gene. The CDR3 is CASRHPGQENYEQYF. The CDR3 DNA sequence: TGTGCCAGCAGACATCCGGGACAGGAAAATTACGAGCAGTACTTC.

The chain carries TRBV25-1 and TRBJ1-6, with 7 bases lining up with TRBD1. With V trimmed by 1 base and J by 10 bases, 10 bases remained unmatched. This CDR3 comprises 16 residues. The germline gives CDR1 MGHDK, CDR2 SYGVNS. CDR3 region: CASSELTGQRGSPLHF. The CDR3 nucleotides read TGTGCCAGCAGTGAATTGACAGGGCAGCGGGGATCACCCCTCCACTTT.

The chain is built from TRBV6-5 and TRBJ1-5; D not certain. The CDR3 runs 13 residues. V was clipped by 0 bases and J by 7 bases, with 7 bases between them. Germline-derived CDR1 and CDR2 are MNHEY and SVGAGI. CDR3 amino acids: CASSYSKQQPQHF. Written as DNA, the CDR3 is TGTGCCAGCAGTTACTCGAAACAACAGCCCCAGCATTTT.

This chain joins TRBV11-3 and TRBJ2-2; TRBD1 might be the D (6 bases). The CDR3 has 13 amino acids. V shed 10 bases and J shed 2 bases, with 11 bases lying between them. CDR1 and CDR2 from the germline V gene are SGHNT and YENEEA. CDR3 sequence (DNA): TGTGCCACCAGGGGCGGAAACACCGGGGAGCTGTTTTTT. This translates into CATRGGNTGELFF.

This chain joins TRBV19 and TRBJ2-5; D unclear. Per germline, CDR1 LNHDA and CDR2 SQIVND (reference sequence). V gave up 3 bases and J gave up 0 bases, with 14 bases separating them. CDR3 length: 16 amino acids. The CDR3 bases are TGTGCCAGTAGTATGCTAGGGTCAGCCGACCAAGAGACCCAGTACTTC. Its translation is CASSMLGSADQETQYF.

The chain has TRBV10-3 and TRBJ2-7; no definite D call. Germline lookup yields CDR1 ENHRY and CDR2 SYGVKD. The CDR3 contains 15 residues. V lost 4 bases, J lost 0 bases, and 13 bases lay in between. The CDR3 is CAISVERLSSYEQYF. In DNA form, the CDR3 reads TGTGCCATCAGTGTTGAAAGACTGAGCTCCTACGAGCAGTACTTC.

The rearrangement uses TRBV6-5 and TRBJ1-1; possible D gene TRBD1, 6 bases. Germline V lookup: CDR1 MNHEY, CDR2 SVGAGI. The CDR3 contains 15 residues. Trimming pared 0 bases from V and 1 base from J, leaving 9 bases between. The CDR3 sequence: CASSYSTRGNTEAFF. The CDR3 nucleotides are TGTGCCAGCAGTTACTCCACCAGGGGGAACACTGAAGCTTTCTTT.

The chain joins TRBV2 to TRBJ2-3, with 9 bases matching TRBD2. This CDR3 comprises 12 residues. V was clipped by 7 bases and J by 12 bases; unmatched bases: 8. CDR1 and CDR2 (germline): SNHLY, FYNNEI. CDR3 sequence (DNA): TGTGCCAGCAAGGGACTAGCTTCGATACAGTATTTT. This translates into CASKGLASIQYF.

V is TRBV25-1 and J is TRBJ2-1; unclear D gene. The ends were cut back, 1 base at V and 3 bases at J, with 10 bases in the middle. The length of the CDR3 is 15 residues. Germline values: CDR1 MGHDK, CDR2 SYGVNS. CDR3 sequence reads: CASSESGGIYNEQFF. CDR3 DNA: TGTGCCAGCAGTGAATCGGGCGGAATCTACAATGAGCAGTTCTTC. The complete variable domain, with remaining parts taken from reference TRBV25-1 and TRBJ2-1, reads EADIYQTPRYLVIGTGKKITLECSQTMGHDKMYWYQQDPGMELHLIHYSYGVNSTEKGDLSSESTVSRIRTEHFPLTLESARPSHTSQYLCASSESGGIYNEQFFGPGTRLTVL.

This chain uses TRBV7-3 with TRBJ1-5; the D gene is possibly TRBD1 (5 bases). Germline loops: CDR1 SGHTA, CDR2 FQGTGA. Between the trimmed V and J ends, which lost 5 bases and 7 bases, there was a span of 12 bases. The CDR3 is made up of 13 amino acids. The CDR3 DNA sequence: TGTGCCAGCAGCCCTGACAGACAACAGCCCCAGCATTTT. This translates into CASSPDRQQPQHF.

The chain uses TRBV18 and TRBJ2-7; perhaps TRBD2 as D (6 bases). V shed 6 bases and J shed 5 bases, with 11 bases lying between them. This CDR3 is 12 amino acids long. CDR1 and CDR2 from the germline V gene are KGHSH and LQKENI. The DNA of the CDR3 is TGTGCCAGCTCTGTCGCGGGGCACGAGCAGTACTTC. It yields the protein CASSVAGHEQYF.

The chain joins TRBV2 to TRBJ2-5, with TRBD2 matching 7 bases. Germline V CDR1 and CDR2: SNHLY, FYNNEI. This CDR3 is 13 amino acids long. The junction had 9 bases not matched to a gene; V was cut back by 8 bases and J by 6 bases. This CDR3 reads CASSSTSTQTQYF. In DNA, the CDR3 is TGTGCCAGCTCGTCGACTAGCACGCAGACCCAGTACTTC.

This clone showed up just once. The V and J genes are TRBV5-6 and TRBJ2-3; 8 bases fit TRBD1. The CDR3 is 15 residues long. Germline values: CDR1 SGHDT, CDR2 YYEEEE. The V gene end was trimmed by 7 bases and the J gene end by 3 bases; junction bases not matched to a gene: 10. The chain's CDR3 is CASEWTGKWTDTQYF. The CDR3 DNA sequence: TGTGCCAGCGAATGGACAGGGAAGTGGACAGATACGCAGTATTTT. The whole variable domain, filled in from reference TRBV5-6 and TRBJ2-3, reads DAGVTQSPTHLIKTRGQQVTLRCSPKSGHDTVSWYQQALGQGPQFIFQYYEEEERQRGNFPDRFSGHQFPNYSSELNVNALLLGDSALYLCASEWTGKWTDTQYFGPGTRLTVL.

The rearrangement uses TRBV4-3 and TRBJ2-1, with 11 bases identical to TRBD2. The V gene's germline CDR1 is LGHNA and CDR2 YSLEER. This CDR3 is 16 amino acids long. The V segment lost 4 bases and the J segment 6 bases; nucleotides outside the gene matches: 8. CDR3 protein: CASSRSLAGDVNEQFF. As DNA, the CDR3 is TGCGCCAGCAGCCGATCACTAGCGGGGGATGTCAATGAGCAGTTCTTC.

This rearrangement joins TRBV5-6 to TRBJ1-1; D possibly corresponds to TRBD1 (6 bases). The CDR3 loop spans 14 amino acids. V was pared by 5 bases and J by 1 base, with 12 bases between. The germline V gene encodes CDR1 SGHDT and CDR2 YYEEEE. CDR3 in DNA: TGTGCCAGCAGATGGGGGCGGTCGAACACTGAAGCTTTCTTT. Its translation: CASRWGRSNTEAFF.

The rearrangement joins TRBV18 to TRBJ1-1, with 7 bases aligning to TRBD1. J lost 1 base, V lost 4 bases, and 6 bases had no gene match. This CDR3 has 15 residues. Germline loops: CDR1 KGHSH, CDR2 LQKENI. The CDR3 bases are TGTGCCAGCTCACAAGAACAGGGGACGAACACTGAAGCTTTCTTT. It encodes CASSQEQGTNTEAFF.

V and J are TRBV6-9 and TRBJ1-5; D ambiguous. Germline CDR1 MNHGY, CDR2 SVAAGI. Trimming took off 3 bases at V and 0 bases at J, with 9 bases between the two ends. This CDR3 region has 15 residues. The CDR3 here is CASSYSSSSNQPQHF. CDR3 bases: TGTGCCAGCAGTTACTCGAGTAGTAGCAATCAGCCCCAGCATTTT.

The chain is built from TRBV6-6 and TRBJ1-5, with D possibly matching TRBD1 (5 bases). The germline gives CDR1 MNHNY, CDR2 SVGAGI (reference sequence). CDR3 size: 16 residues. V gave up 2 bases and J gave up 4 bases, with 15 bases separating them. CDR3 coding DNA: TGTGCCAGCAGTTACGGAGGGACGGTGGATAATCAGCCCCAGCATTTT. Amino acid sequence: CASSYGGTVDNQPQHF.

The rearrangement links TRBV5-6 to TRBJ1-2; no clear D gene. This CDR3 has 14 residues. Germline V gives CDR1 SGHDT, CDR2 YYEEEE. Trimming removed 0 bases at V and 5 bases at J, with 11 bases between. CDR3 sequence (DNA): TGTGCCAGCAGCTTGGGTCGGAGTGGGTATGGCTACACCTTC. It yields the protein CASSLGRSGYGYTF. Combining the CDR3 with reference TRBV5-6 and TRBJ1-2 gives the whole variable domain DAGVTQSPTHLIKTRGQQVTLRCSPKSGHDTVSWYQQALGQGPQFIFQYYEEEERQRGNFPDRFSGHQFPNYSSELNVNALLLGDSALYLCASSLGRSGYGYTFGSGTRLTVV.

The chain recombines TRBV18 with TRBJ2-5; no reliable D call. With 2 bases removed from V and 3 bases from J, the gap between germline ends came to 1 base. The CDR3 runs 11 residues. CDR1 is KGHSH and CDR2 is LQKENI in the germline V gene. The CDR3: CASSPKETQYF. For the CDR3, the DNA is TGTGCCAGCTCACCAAAAGAGACCCAGTACTTC.

The chain has TRBV28 and TRBJ2-6; 7 nucleotides match TRBD1. Germline lookup yields CDR1 MDHEN and CDR2 SYDVKM. The CDR3 is 15 amino acids. V shed 5 bases and J 2 bases; nucleotides not matched to a gene: 3. CDR3 DNA sequence: TGTGCCAGCAGTCACAGGGGAGCTGGGGCCAACGTCCTGACTTTC. This sequence encodes CASSHRGAGANVLTF.

The chain has TRBV5-5 and TRBJ1-2; D remains unclear. V dropped 0 bases and J dropped 4 bases, with 7 bases sitting between them. In germline, CDR1 is SGHKS, CDR2 YYEKEE (reference sequence). This CDR3 spans 13 amino acids. The CDR3 DNA follows: TGTGCCAGCAGCTTGGCCTCTTCCTATGGCTACACCTTC. Its protein is CASSLASSYGYTF.

The chain recombines TRBV7-9 with TRBJ2-3; 14 nucleotides align to TRBD2. This CDR3 has 16 amino acids. Germline loops: CDR1 SEHNR, CDR2 FQNEAQ (reference sequence). Trimming at V came to 4 bases and at J to 5 bases, leaving 5 bases not matched to a gene. The CDR3 spells CASSSGLAGGRDTQYF. The DNA for the CDR3 is TGTGCCAGCAGCTCCGGACTAGCGGGGGGTAGAGATACGCAGTATTTT.

The rearrangement uses TRBV7-9 and TRBJ2-3; D is possibly TRBD2 (6 bases). Germline-derived CDR1 and CDR2 are SEHNR and FQNEAQ (reference sequence). This CDR3 region has 15 residues. Trimming cost V 5 bases and J 0 bases, with 12 bases left between them. The CDR3 protein is CASSRLGGSTDTQYF. For the CDR3, the DNA is TGTGCCAGCAGCCGATTGGGGGGAAGCACAGATACGCAGTATTTT.

Only one count was recorded for this clone. This chain joins TRBV19 and TRBJ1-5; 12 nucleotides match TRBD1. The germline V gene has CDR1 LNHDA and CDR2 SQIVND (reference sequence). This CDR3 comprises 16 residues. V dropped 5 bases and J dropped 7; count of bases not matched to a gene: 9. The CDR3 coding sequence is TGTGCCAGTAGTTCCCGGGACAGGGGGCAGGGACAGCCCCAGCATTTT. Its translation is CASSSRDRGQGQPQHF.

The gene calls are TRBV7-2 and TRBJ1-1; D not resolved. The germline gives CDR1 SGHTA, CDR2 FQGNSA. The CDR3 is made up of 15 amino acids. V was shortened by 5 bases and J by 0 bases, with 13 bases between the two germline ends. This CDR3 reads CASSLLIHLNTEAFF. The DNA for the CDR3 is TGTGCCAGCAGCCTGCTTATACACTTGAACACTGAAGCTTTCTTT.

The chain carries TRBV7-9 and TRBJ2-1; the match to TRBD2 covers 7 bases. V gave up 0 bases and J gave up 7 bases; unmatched junction bases: 9. This CDR3 is built from 16 residues. Germline V lookup: CDR1 SEHNR, CDR2 FQNEAQ (reference sequence). The CDR3 nucleotides read TGTGCCAGCAGCTTAGCAACCCCTAGCGGAAGGAATGAGCAGTTCTTC. This sequence encodes CASSLATPSGRNEQFF.

This clone came up once. The genes are TRBV29-1 and TRBJ2-3; D possibly corresponds to TRBD2 (7 bases). There are 14 residues in the CDR3. CDR1 is SQVTM and CDR2 is ANQGSEA in the germline V gene. The germline V and J ends were trimmed by 5 bases and 7 bases, with 19 bases remaining between them. The CDR3: CSVRASKGGNTQYF. The CDR3, as DNA: TGCAGCGTTAGGGCCTCAAAGGGGGGGAATACGCAGTATTTT.